The 8 T cell receptor beta chains presented below share a single source sample, sequenced in a study of blood T cell repertoires in COVID-19. Profiled with immunoSEQ multiplex PCR; TCRdb holds only in-frame clones, not every one. This table has fewer than 40,000 clones, 80% appearing once. The sequencing sample was made of peripheral blood. These receptors all come from a man of 80 years or more with active or convalescent COVID-19.

The rearrangement joins TRBV7-2 to TRBJ1-1, with a weak D call TRBD1 (6 bases). This CDR3 comprises 15 residues. CDR1 SGHTA and CDR2 FQGNSA come from the germline V gene. Trimming left V 5 bases short and J 1 base short, with 14 bases between. Here the CDR3 reads CASSLTGQPNTEAFF. CDR3 DNA sequence: TGTGCCAGCAGCCTCACCGGACAGCCGAACACTGAAGCTTTCTTT.

This chain connects TRBV5-1 to TRBJ2-1, with TRBD2 identical over 13 bases. Germline CDR1 and CDR2: SGHRS and YFSETQ. Trimming took 4 bases from V and 10 from J; bases not matched to a gene: 5. This CDR3 contains 14 residues. CDR3 residues: CASSPPGLAGEQFF. CDR3 nucleotide sequence: TGCGCCAGCAGCCCTCCGGGACTAGCGGGGGAGCAGTTCTTC.

This clone was detected once. This chain uses TRBV28 with TRBJ2-5; 11 bases match TRBD1. CDR1 is MDHEN and CDR2 is SYDVKM in the germline V gene. The junction had 7 bases not matched to a gene; V was cut back by 4 bases and J by 3 bases. The CDR3 sequence is 16 residues long. CDR3 sequence reads: CASSSPRTGGEETQYF. Here the CDR3 DNA reads TGTGCCAGCAGTTCGCCACGGACAGGGGGCGAAGAGACCCAGTACTTC.

V usage is TRBV23-1 and J usage is TRBJ1-1; 8 positions match TRBD1. TRBV23-1 is an ORF; its function is uncertain. The CDR3 has 14 residues. V trimming: 0 bases; J trimming: 6 bases; junction bases outside the gene matches: 3. CDR3: CASSQSDRVSEAFF. The CDR3 coding sequence is TGCGCCAGCAGTCAATCGGACAGGGTATCTGAAGCTTTCTTT.

The chain employs TRBV10-1 and TRBJ1-3, with 10 bases matching TRBD1. The trim removed 6 bases at V and 7 bases at J, leaving 30 bases unmatched. The germline CDR1 and CDR2 sequences are WNHNN and SYGVQD (reference sequence). The CDR3 extends over 22 amino acids. For the CDR3, the DNA is TGCGCCAGCAGGAGACCGGGACAGGGGTCTTCAGATGGTGTGGCTCTTGGCAACACCATATATTTT. It encodes CASRRPGQGSSDGVALGNTIYF.

CDR3 sequence reads: CASSLRREGAAGANEQFF. In DNA, the CDR3 is TGTGCCAGCAGCTTACGGCGAGAGGGAGCGGCAGGCGCTAATGAGCAGTTCTTC. V is TRBV7-6 and J is TRBJ2-1, with D possibly matching TRBD2 (5 bases). The CDR3 extends over 18 amino acids. The germline V gene has CDR1 SGHVS and CDR2 FNYEAQ. The V and J ends lost 2 bases and 7 bases respectively, with 24 bases between them.

The chain carries TRBV5-8 and TRBJ2-1, with 10 bases that match TRBD2. Germline V CDR1 and CDR2: SGHTS, YDEGEE. The CDR3 contains 17 residues. V was pared by 4 bases and J by 6 bases, with 13 bases of the junction left unmatched. The CDR3 nucleotides read TGTGCCAGCAGCCTTACAATAGCGGGGGGCAGAGGCAATGAGCAGTTCTTC. It codes for CASSLTIAGGRGNEQFF. Full variable domain (missing parts from reference TRBV5-8 and TRBJ2-1): EAGVTQSPTHLIKTRGQQATLRCSPISGHTSVYWYQQALGLGLQFLLWYDEGEERNRGNFPPRFSGRQFPNYSSELNVNALELEDSALYLCASSLTIAGGRGNEQFFGPGTRLTVL.

The chain employs TRBV6-6 and TRBJ2-7, with TRBD1 identical over 10 bases. Per germline, CDR1 MNHNY and CDR2 SVGAGI (reference sequence). This CDR3 has 15 amino acids. Trimming took 6 bases from V and 3 from J; bases not matched to a gene: 8. In DNA form, the CDR3 reads TGTGCCAGCAGCCAACATGGACAGGGGGGCTACGAGCAGTACTTC. Encoded protein: CASSQHGQGGYEQYF.